What follows are 9 T cell receptor beta chains derived from one specimen sequenced in a study of cytomegalovirus exposure and HLA in healthy donors. Amplification used 60 Vbeta primers and 13 Jbeta primers. Profiling relied on immunoSEQ multiplex PCR, and the TCRdb table lists in-frame clones only, not all of them. The sample contains 100,000 or so clones, around 80% of which appear only once. Material: PBMCs. The receptors come from a man aged 30-40 years in good health and CMV-seronegative.

This clone was counted a single time. The genes are TRBV7-2 and TRBJ2-5, with D possibly TRBD2 on 7 matching bases. V was shortened by 1 base and J by 5 bases, with 14 bases between the two germline ends. The length of the CDR3 is 15 residues. The germline V gene has CDR1 SGHTA and CDR2 FQGNSA. CDR3 DNA sequence: TGTGCCAGCAGCTTAGGGGGAGGGGGTCGCGAGACCCAGTACTTC. It encodes CASSLGGGGRETQYF.

CDR3 DNA: TGTGCCAGCAGTTTATCATGGCAGGGGGCCGTAGATACGCAGTATTTT. Its translation: CASSLSWQGAVDTQYF. V is TRBV27 and J is TRBJ2-3, with 8 bases lining up with TRBD1. With 0 bases clipped from V and 5 bases from J, the junction kept 7 bases outside the gene matches. CDR1 and CDR2 (germline): MNHEY, SMNVEV (reference sequence). This CDR3 contains 16 residues.

The J gene is TRBJ1-1, the V gene TRBV30; TRBD1 matches 9 bases. Per the germline V gene, CDR1 is GTSNPN and CDR2 is SVGIG (reference sequence). The CDR3 spans 15 residues. The V gene end was trimmed by 2 bases and the J gene end by 1 base; junction bases not matched to a gene: 5. The CDR3 reads CAWSTGTGQNTEAFF. In DNA, the CDR3 is TGTGCCTGGAGTACCGGGACAGGGCAGAACACTGAAGCTTTCTTT.

The chain uses TRBV9 and TRBJ2-5, with 9 nucleotides matching TRBD2. This CDR3 has 15 amino acids. Germline CDR1 SGDLS, CDR2 YYNGEE. J lost 5 bases, V lost 2 bases, and 7 bases had no gene match. The CDR3 protein is CASSVEGLAGETQYF. In DNA form, the CDR3 reads TGTGCCAGCAGCGTCGAGGGACTAGCCGGGGAGACCCAGTACTTC.

The chain links TRBV10-1 to TRBJ2-3; D may be TRBD2 (5 bases). Looked up from germline, CDR1 is WNHNN and CDR2 is SYGVQD (reference sequence). V lost 2 bases and J 1 base, leaving 10 bases between the germline ends. CDR3 length: 15 residues. The CDR3 DNA is TGCGCCAGCAGTGAGGATGGACTTGGCACAGATACGCAGTATTTT. Protein: CASSEDGLGTDTQYF.

The J gene is TRBJ1-2, the V gene TRBV29-1, with a possible D match to TRBD1 (5 bases). Between the trimmed V and J ends, which lost 3 bases and 7 bases, there was a span of 18 bases. The CDR3 has 14 residues. Germline values: CDR1 SQVTM, CDR2 ANQGSEA. The CDR3 sequence is CSVDGAGSLPGYTF. The CDR3 DNA is TGCAGCGTTGACGGCGCAGGGTCTTTACCTGGCTACACCTTC.

Comment on this clone: The same CDR3 arises from other DNA sequences in this sample as well. The chain recombines TRBV5-6 with TRBJ1-2; 7 positions agree with TRBD1. The V gene end was trimmed by 4 bases and the J gene end by 6 bases; junction bases not matched to a gene: 21. This CDR3 contains 18 residues. Per the germline V gene, CDR1 is SGHDT and CDR2 is YYEEEE. DNA for the CDR3: TGTGCCAGCAGCATTGCCGGGACAGCTGAACAATATATTGATGGCTACACCTTC. Translation gives CASSIAGTAEQYIDGYTF.

V is TRBV19 and J is TRBJ2-1; weak D call: TRBD1 (5 bases). Trimming left V 5 bases short and J 4 bases short, with 24 bases between. The length of the CDR3 is 18 residues. Germline CDR1 is LNHDA and CDR2 is SQIVND (reference sequence). The CDR3 DNA sequence: TGTGCCAGTAGTTGGGCAGGGTTAAGAGTGGGCGGTTACAATGAGCAGTTCTTC. It codes for CASSWAGLRVGGYNEQFF.

This clone turned up a few times. The chain links TRBV25-1 to TRBJ1-4; D not resolved. Germline-derived CDR1 and CDR2 are MGHDK and SYGVNS. This CDR3 contains 15 residues. Trimming shortened V by 3 bases and J by 0 bases, and 8 bases separated the two germline ends. The CDR3 DNA follows: TGTGCCAGCAGTGATTGGAGTTCAACTAATGAAAAACTGTTTTTT. Its translation: CASSDWSSTNEKLFF.